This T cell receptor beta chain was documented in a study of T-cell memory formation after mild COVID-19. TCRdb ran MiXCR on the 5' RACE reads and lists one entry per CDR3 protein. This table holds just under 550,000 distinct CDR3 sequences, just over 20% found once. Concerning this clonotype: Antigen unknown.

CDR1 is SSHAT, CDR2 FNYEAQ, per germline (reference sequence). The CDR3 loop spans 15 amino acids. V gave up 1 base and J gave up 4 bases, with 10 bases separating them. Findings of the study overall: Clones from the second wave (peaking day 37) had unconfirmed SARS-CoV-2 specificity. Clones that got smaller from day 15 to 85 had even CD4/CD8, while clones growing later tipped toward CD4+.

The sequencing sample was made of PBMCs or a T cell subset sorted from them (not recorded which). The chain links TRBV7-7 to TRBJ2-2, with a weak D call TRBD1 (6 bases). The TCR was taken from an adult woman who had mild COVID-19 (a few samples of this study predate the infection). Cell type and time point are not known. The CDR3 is CASSLEGGSTGELFF. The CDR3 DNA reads TGTGCCAGCAGCTTAGAAGGGGGAAGCACCGGGGAGCTGTTTTTT.